The T cell receptor (beta chain) described here comes from a study of shared clonotypes between healthy human individuals. The CDR3 runs to 17 residues. Germline CDR1 is ENHRY and CDR2 is SYGVKD. V dropped 0 bases and J dropped 5; count of bases not matched to a gene: 9. Here immunoSEQ multiplex PCR was the method, and the copy in TCRdb shows in-frame clones only, minus some. The sample has about 680,000 clones; about 90% are singletons. This clone was detected once. Naive CD8 cells lacked CD45RO, underwent positive selection for CCR7 and left out terminally differentiated effector memory CD45RA+ cells.

J is TRBJ2-1 and V is TRBV10-3; TRBD2 matches at 8 bases. Source material: naive CD8+ T cells sorted from blood. This TCR was recovered from a man aged 25 to 40 in good health. CDR3 sequence reads: CAISESRSSGPNNEQFF. CDR3 nucleotide sequence: TGTGCCATCAGTGAGTCGAGGTCTAGCGGGCCTAACAATGAGCAGTTCTTC.